Listed below are T cell receptor beta chains from one sample, sequenced in a study of T cell changes during pregnancy in multiple sclerosis. This table comes from immunoSEQ multiplex PCR, and its TCRdb copy is limited to in-frame clones, with some not included. This table has about 42,000 clones, 95% to 97% appearing once. The sample here was peripheral blood, taken in the second trimester of pregnancy. These receptors all come from a female donor with multiple sclerosis, enrolled in a pregnancy study. Both conserved end residues are trimmed from each CDR3.

TRBJ2-7,TRBV12-5,ASGSGYEQY
TRBJ2-5,TRBV7-7,ASSLGSSGMETQY
TRBJ1-1,TRBV28,ASSPFRGRNTEAF
TRBJ2-1,TRBV27,ASSLLKGPGASYNEQF
TRBJ2-1,TRBV4-2,ASSQDRERSSYNEQF
TRBJ2-7,TRBV13,ASSFRTSGSTGQY
TRBJ2-3,TRBV5-1,ASSSGGVTDTQY
TRBJ2-1,TRBV7-7,ASSLGPINEQF
TRBJ2-5,TRBV2,ASSEVTQY
TRBJ2-5,TRBV2,ASRGGETQY
TRBJ2-1,TRBV19,ATSRGGMNEQF
TRBJ1-2,TRBV6-5,ASSPGTPDGYT
TRBJ1-1,TRBV11-2,ASSPGLLMNTEAF
TRBJ2-7,TRBV6-1,ASKGLAGTEQY
TRBJ1-2,TRBV15,ATSSRRDTPYGYT
TRBJ2-7,TRBV28,ASSAVSGRANEQY